The clone carrying this TCR beta chain was observed at least ten times. Its antigen remains unknown. Germline CDR1 is SNHLY and CDR2 is FYNNEI. The CDR3 extends over 15 amino acids. Trimming cost V 4 bases and J 2 bases; bases outside gene matches: 4. RNA transcripts provided the template for amplifying TCR beta CDR3 regions. HTBI-primed first-round RT-PCR preceded second-round multiplex PCR. MiXCR, run by TCRdb on the multiplex PCR reads, gives a single entry per CDR3 protein. The sample includes approximately 330,000 distinct CDR3 sequences, about 17% of them seen just once. The sample comes from a study of Graves' ophthalmopathy and Graves' hyperthyroidism. The study enrolled ophthalmopathy donors with moderate-to-severe activity, CAS ≥3, NOSPECS ≥4 and duration under 3 months. Study results and caveats: Blood also held most thyroid clonotypes expanded above 0.001 frequency.

The receptor's source is an adult man with Graves' ophthalmopathy. This chain uses TRBV2 with TRBJ1-3; 8 bases match TRBD1. Sequenced input: peripheral blood. In nucleotides, the CDR3 is TGTGCCAGCAGTGGAGGGACAGGCGCTGGAAACACCATATATTTT. Translating it yields CASSGGTGAGNTIYF.